By sample share, the clone carrying this T cell receptor beta chain is medium-sized. Antigen unknown. This record comes from a study of neoadjuvant anti-PD-1 for oral cavity cancer. Study-wide findings and caveats: TCR analyses covered only a few patients per response group.

The repertoire was sequenced with immunoSEQ multiplex PCR; TCRdb's copy has only in-frame clones and lacks some. The sample records tens of thousands of clones, around 40% being singletons. The V gene lost 2 bases and the J gene lost 3 bases, with 9 bases spanning the gap. CDR1 is SGDLS and CDR2 is YYNGEE in the germline V gene. This CDR3 has 13 amino acids. Sample time point: after neoadjuvant nivolumab, at surgical resection. Patients had newly diagnosed, untreated stage II-IVA oral cavity squamous cell carcinoma. The source of this sequence is a person aged 35-79 years with oral cavity squamous cell carcinoma. Material: tumor tissue, obtained after nivolumab (anti-PD-1) treatment. The genes are TRBV9 and TRBJ2-7; D may be TRBD1 (5 bases). The CDR3 loop is CASSVAQGYEQYF. The CDR3 DNA sequence: TGTGCCAGCAGCGTGGCGCAGGGCTACGAGCAGTACTTC.